What follows are 7 T cell receptor beta chains derived from one specimen sequenced in a study of blood T cell repertoires in COVID-19. Measured with immunoSEQ multiplex PCR; TCRdb has only the in-frame clones, and not every one. The repertoire holds tens of thousands of clones, with more than 65% as singletons. Sample: peripheral blood. The receptors shown here come from a man between 65 and 85 years old with COVID-19, enrolled during active disease.

This chain links TRBV18 with TRBJ1-2; a possible D gene is TRBD1 (6 bases). In germline, CDR1 is KGHSH, CDR2 LQKENI. The CDR3 is made up of 16 amino acids. V was trimmed by 3 bases and J by 2 bases, leaving 16 bases between them. The chain's CDR3 is CASSPRGGGPNYGYTF. CDR3 sequence (DNA): TGTGCCAGCTCACCCCGGGGAGGGGGGCCCAACTATGGCTACACCTTC.

The chain has TRBV27 and TRBJ2-5; 12 positions match TRBD2. Germline V gene sequence: CDR1 MNHEY, CDR2 SMNVEV (reference sequence). This CDR3 is built from 15 residues. The trim removed 6 bases at V and 5 bases at J, leaving 7 bases unmatched. Here the CDR3 reads CASRKTTSGSETQYF. The DNA for the CDR3 is TGTGCCAGCAGGAAAACGACTAGCGGGAGTGAGACCCAGTACTTC.

The V call is TRBV19, the J call TRBJ1-1; 8 nucleotides match TRBD1. V dropped 5 bases and J dropped 4; count of bases not matched to a gene: 9. The CDR3 runs 15 residues. Germline lookup yields CDR1 LNHDA and CDR2 SQIVND (reference sequence). DNA of the CDR3: TGTGCCAGTAGTTCACTCAGGGGGCACGGCACTGAAGCTTTCTTT. This codes for CASSSLRGHGTEAFF.

This sequence joins TRBV12-2 and TRBJ1-2; the table names TRBD1, a call not compared with the DNA. TRBV12-2 is noted as a pseudogene. This CDR3 is 17 amino acids long. The CDR3 coding sequence is TGTGCAAGTCGCTTAGGAGGCAGGGCCCTCTCCACCTATGGCTACACCTTC. The encoded protein is CASRLGGRALSTYGYTF.

As to this clone: A read error may account for a junction end that differs from germline. The chain joins TRBV29-1 to TRBJ1-3; no firm D call. Germline V gene data show CDR1 as SQVTM and CDR2 as ANQGSEA. The CDR3 is 12 residues long. The CDR3 DNA is TGTGGTGGAGCGAGCTCTGGAAACACCATATATTTT. Its translation is CGGASSGNTIYF.

The CDR3 sequence is CASSLGRQGSTGNTIYF. The CDR3 region has the DNA TGTGCCAGCAGCTTAGGACGGCAGGGAAGCACTGGAAACACCATATATTTT. The chain employs TRBV7-2 and TRBJ1-3, with D perhaps TRBD1 (5 bases). This CDR3 is 17 amino acids long. The V end was cut by 1 base, the J end by 2 bases, with 15 bases between. CDR1 SGHTA and CDR2 FQGNSA come from the germline V gene.

The table lists this clone with a count of one. The chain employs TRBV3-1 (or the pseudogene TRBV3-2) and TRBJ1-5; a possible D gene is TRBD1 (6 bases). CDR1 is LGHDT, CDR2 YNNKEL, per germline (reference sequence). The CDR3 runs to 14 residues. Trimming removed 4 bases from V and 6 bases from J, with 13 bases in between. The CDR3: CASSLQGRGQPQHF. DNA for the CDR3: TGTGCCAGCAGCCTACAGGGACGGGGTCAGCCCCAGCATTTT.